This record looks at one T cell receptor beta chain sequence and its context. The entry originates in a study of blood T cell repertoires in COVID-19. The V end was cut by 0 bases, the J end by 0 bases, with 12 bases between. CDR3 length: 16 amino acids. Germline values: CDR1 SGHRS, CDR2 YFSETQ. Sequencing was performed with immunoSEQ multiplex PCR; in TCRdb, only in-frame clones are kept and a portion is missing. Seen here are about 98,000 clones, more than 70% observed once, and the top ten hold roughly a quarter. The chain links TRBV5-1 to TRBJ1-2; D is unclear. Sequencing was done on a sample of peripheral blood. This receptor was identified in an older man with acute or convalescent COVID-19. The CDR3 region has the DNA TGCGCCAGCAGCTTGGCCTCAGACGGAGCTAACTATGGCTACACCTTC. Residues: CASSLASDGANYGYTF.